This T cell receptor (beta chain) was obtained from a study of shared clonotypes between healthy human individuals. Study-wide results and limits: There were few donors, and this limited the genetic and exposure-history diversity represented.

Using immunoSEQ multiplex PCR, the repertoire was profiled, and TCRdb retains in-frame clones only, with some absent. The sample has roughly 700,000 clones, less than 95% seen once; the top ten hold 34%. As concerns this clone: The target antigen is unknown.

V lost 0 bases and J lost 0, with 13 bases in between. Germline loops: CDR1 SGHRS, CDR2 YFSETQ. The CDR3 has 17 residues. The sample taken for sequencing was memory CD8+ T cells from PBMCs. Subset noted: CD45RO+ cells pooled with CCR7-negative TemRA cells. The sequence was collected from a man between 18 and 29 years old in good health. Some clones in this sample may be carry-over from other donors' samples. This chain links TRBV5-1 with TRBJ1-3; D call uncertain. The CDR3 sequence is CASSLEGTLISGNTIYF. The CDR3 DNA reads TGCGCCAGCAGCTTGGAAGGTACCTTGATCTCTGGAAACACCATATATTTT.